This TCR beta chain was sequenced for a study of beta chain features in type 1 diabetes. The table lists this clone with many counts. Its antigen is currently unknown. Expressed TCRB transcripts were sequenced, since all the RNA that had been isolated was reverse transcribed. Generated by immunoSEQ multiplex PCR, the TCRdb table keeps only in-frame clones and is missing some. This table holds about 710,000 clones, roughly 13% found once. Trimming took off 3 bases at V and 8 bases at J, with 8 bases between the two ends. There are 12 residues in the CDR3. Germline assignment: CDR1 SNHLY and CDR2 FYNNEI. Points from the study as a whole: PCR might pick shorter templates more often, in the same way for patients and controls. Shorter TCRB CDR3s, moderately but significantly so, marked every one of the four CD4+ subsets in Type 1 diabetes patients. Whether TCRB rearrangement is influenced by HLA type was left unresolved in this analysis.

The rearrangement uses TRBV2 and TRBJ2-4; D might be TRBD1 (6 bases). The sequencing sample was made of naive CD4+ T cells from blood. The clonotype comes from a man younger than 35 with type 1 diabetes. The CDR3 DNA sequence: TGTGCCAGCAGTGAGCAGGGGCACATTCAGTACTTC. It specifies CASSEQGHIQYF. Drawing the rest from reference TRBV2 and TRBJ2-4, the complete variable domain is EPEVTQTPSHQVTQMGQEVILRCVPISNHLYFYWYRQILGQKVEFLVSFYNNEISEKSEIFDDQFSVERPDGSNFTLKIRSTKLEDSAMYFCASSEQGHIQYFGAGTRLSVL.